This TCR beta chain was sequenced in a study of T cell responses to AZD1222 COVID-19 vaccine (dated by TCRdb to the early 2020s). General notes on the study: AZD1222 recipients given second doses at about 4 weeks or at about 12 weeks were pooled, since spike-specific TCR depth and breadth were not found to differ between the two schedules. TCR sequencing covered some 240 trial participants: 200 to 220 given two doses of AZD1222 and about 26 given two doses of MenACWY control vaccine. Enrollment into the trials was organized by age into subgroups of 18-55, 56-69 and 70-plus years, and those subgroups contained about 160, 30 and 59 TCR-sequenced participants, respectively. Overall study outcomes, separate from this receptor: After two AZD1222 doses, both the breadth and the depth of spike-specific TCRs were significantly higher than at day 0 and than in MenACWY recipients. The whole spike protein was spanned by vaccine-associated CD4 TCRs, and dominant responses were seen in regions 160-218 and 743-854. The 56-69-year group was small, and its depth increase did not reach significance, likely because of low power. Conclusions about previously exposed vaccinees are limited because only five or six AZD1222 recipients were SARS-CoV-2 seropositive at baseline. Participants were mostly white British, with more females than males. The authors suggested clonal diversity may have been underestimated. Epitopes outside the regions mutated in the B.1.351 and B.1.1.7 variants were reportedly recognized by nearly half of the unique spike-specific TCRs. No day 14 peak-response samples were available, so repertoires were characterized only after the peak T cell response.

The intended sense of this specimen's time point label: baseline before first vaccination. Vaccinee samples were obtained from the UK trials COV001 and COV002, which included a single-blind randomized controlled phase 2/3 trial of AZD1222 (ChAdOx1 nCoV-19) in healthy adults. Trial participant PBMC samples were collected at day 0 and day 28 after the second dose for TCRbeta chain sequencing. Sequences MDHEN (CDR1) and SYDVKM (CDR2) are obtained from the germline V gene. Clipping removes 6 bases from V and 0 bases from J, with 4 as the unmatched junction base count. The CDR3 contains 15 residues, cysteine and phenylalanine counted. The sequence is cut down to CDR3 DNA, 45 bases in frame from base 1. Note on this clone: This clone's antigen is unknown. Per-base qualities were not stored, and no clone one base away is much larger.

The CDR3 regions of human TCRbeta chains were analyzed by immunosequencing. The authors processed their data as follows. TCRs in the repertoires were compared against a reference library of SARS-CoV-2-specific TCRs that had been generated with the MIRA antigen-specificity platform. Breadth was defined as the fraction of unique TCRs that were SARS-CoV-2-associated. Depth was defined as the fraction of total T cells that were SARS-CoV-2-associated. Using the MIRA data, each spike-specific TCR was assigned both to the spike region to which the TCR was reactive and to a CD4 or CD8 class. Log10-transformed breadth and depth values were compared by one-way ANOVA with Sidak's multiple comparisons tests. What TCRdb holds here is the immuneACCESS table cut down to in-frame rearrangements. Part of the clones is not present; checked against another copy, under half of the missing clones reflect an unresolved V gene, and the others are unexplained. V and J calls and clone size are copied from that table; D and trimming were computed from the DNA. For this sample there are 95,000 to 100,000 clones; about 88% appear just once. The ten largest make up around 1.6% of the sample.

Material: peripheral blood, obtained on day 0 of AZD1222 vaccination. Recombination linked TRBV28 to TRBJ1-4, with 7 junctional bases fitting TRBD1. This sequence was found in an adult in good health. Read as DNA, the sequence is TGTGCCAGCAGAGGAGGGGGCGCAACTAATGAAAAACTGTTTTTT. It encodes CASRGGGATNEKLFF.